Shown below are 27 T cell receptor beta chains from a single sample sequenced in a study of siplizumab effects on memory and regulatory T cells. Assay used: immunoSEQ multiplex PCR; TCRdb lists only in-frame clones, some missing. The data contain around 58,000 clones, less than 85% of them seen just once; the ten biggest clones take up 3% to 4%. Sequencing was carried out using memory CD4+ T cells sorted from blood. The source is a human donor in good health.

The rearrangement joins TRBV20-1 to TRBJ1-6; no definite D call. The CDR3 is 10 amino acids. Germline V CDR1 and CDR2: DFQATT, SNEGSKA (reference sequence). Between the trimmed V and J ends, which lost 6 bases and 7 bases, there was a span of 4 bases. CDR3 nucleotide sequence: TGCAGTGCAAGGAATTCACCCCTCCACTTT. This encodes CSARNSPLHF.

The chain has TRBV6-6 and TRBJ2-1; D is unclear. Trimming stripped 7 bases from V and 2 bases from J, with 9 bases between. The CDR3 loop spans 13 amino acids. Germline lookup yields CDR1 MNHNY and CDR2 SVGAGI (reference sequence). Here the CDR3 DNA reads TGTGCCAGCATGTCGAGCCCCTACAATGAGCAGTTCTTC. It encodes CASMSSPYNEQFF.

For the CDR3, the DNA is TGTGCCAGCAGCTGCCTCCTTTACGGGAGTTTCTTC. It is translated as CASSCLLYGSFF. The chain joins TRBV21-1 to TRBJ2-1; the table's D call, TRBD2, was not checked against the DNA. TRBV21-1 is noted as a pseudogene. The CDR3 runs 12 residues.

The gene calls are TRBV5-8 and TRBJ2-3; no reliable D call. This CDR3 contains 14 residues. Trimming took 5 bases from V and 4 from J, leaving 14 bases between them. In germline, CDR1 is SGHTS, CDR2 YDEGEE. DNA for the CDR3: TGTGCCAGCAGTTCCTTGTTGGGCCCAGATACGCAGTATTTT. Protein: CASSSLLGPDTQYF.

The V and J genes are TRBV11-2 and TRBJ1-3; D is uncertain. The CDR3 sequence is 15 residues long. The V gene's germline CDR1 is SGHAT and CDR2 FQNNGV. Trimming took off 2 bases at V and 2 bases at J, with 10 bases between the two ends. The CDR3 here is CASSLRENPGNTIYF. CDR3 in DNA: TGTGCCAGCAGCTTAAGGGAGAACCCTGGAAACACCATATATTTT.

This sequence joins TRBV7-6 and TRBJ2-7; D remains ambiguous. The V end lost 5 bases, the J end lost 3 bases, and 17 bases lay between the germline ends. This CDR3 has 15 residues. Germline CDR1 is SGHVS and CDR2 is FNYEAQ. The CDR3 sequence is CASSPRGRLLYEQYF. The DNA for the CDR3 is TGTGCCAGCAGCCCTAGAGGACGGCTTCTCTACGAGCAGTACTTC.

The rearrangement links TRBV2 to TRBJ2-5; TRBD2 aligns across 10 bases. CDR1 and CDR2 from the germline V gene are SNHLY and FYNNEI. V was clipped by 0 bases and J by 4 bases; unmatched bases: 5. The CDR3 is 16 residues long. CDR3 region: CASSEASGRAGETQYF. The CDR3 DNA is TGTGCCAGCAGTGAAGCAAGCGGGAGGGCTGGAGAGACCCAGTACTTC.

This chain links TRBV6-1 with TRBJ1-2; 7 bases line up with TRBD1. CDR1 MNHNS and CDR2 SASEGT come from the germline V gene. V was clipped by 1 base and J by 0 bases; unmatched bases: 5. This CDR3 region has 16 residues. This CDR3 reads CASSEGTGQANYGYTF. Here the CDR3 DNA reads TGTGCCAGCAGTGAAGGGACAGGCCAGGCTAACTATGGCTACACCTTC.

This chain joins TRBV2 and TRBJ1-2; 9 bases match TRBD1. J gave up 7 bases and V 9 bases, and 0 bases lay outside the gene matches. This CDR3 has 10 amino acids. Per the germline V gene, CDR1 is SNHLY and CDR2 is FYNNEI. The CDR3 loop reads CARTGGGYTF. CDR3 sequence (DNA): TGTGCCAGGACAGGGGGTGGCTACACCTTC.

The chain employs TRBV19 and TRBJ2-7; the D gene could be TRBD1 or TRBD2 (5 bases each). The CDR3 is 15 amino acids. Germline assignment: CDR1 LNHDA and CDR2 SQIVND (reference sequence). Trimming shortened V by 10 bases and J by 3 bases, and 22 bases separated the two germline ends. CDR3 nucleotides: TGTGCCACCGCCCCCAACGGAGAGGGGAGCTACGAGCAGTACTTC. Translated: CATAPNGEGSYEQYF.

The chain employs TRBV2 and TRBJ1-5; a possible D gene is TRBD1 (6 bases). Trimming stripped 5 bases from V and 5 bases from J, with 16 bases between. Germline CDR1 is SNHLY and CDR2 is FYNNEI. The CDR3 totals 15 residues. This CDR3 is CASSTRTAVYQPQHF. CDR3 bases: TGTGCCAGCAGTACCCGGACAGCCGTCTATCAGCCCCAGCATTTT.

The gene calls are TRBV6-5 and TRBJ1-2; D is possibly TRBD1 (5 bases). Looked up from germline, CDR1 is MNHEY and CDR2 is SVGAGI. V gave up 6 bases and J gave up 6 bases, with 11 bases separating them. CDR3 length: 12 residues. CDR3 coding DNA: TGTGCCAGCAGAACCGTCAGGGATGGCTACACCTTC. Translated, it gives CASRTVRDGYTF.

This clone was recorded only once. The chain employs TRBV6-5 and TRBJ1-3; TRBD1 agrees at 10 bases. In germline, CDR1 is MNHEY, CDR2 SVGAGI. The CDR3 has 16 residues. V shed 2 bases and J 8 bases; nucleotides not matched to a gene: 9. Written as DNA, the CDR3 is TGTGCCAGCAGTTACAAAGGGACAGGGGTATTGTACACCATATATTTT. This sequence encodes CASSYKGTGVLYTIYF.

The chain has TRBV2 and TRBJ2-3; no firm D call. In germline, CDR1 is SNHLY, CDR2 FYNNEI. The V gene lost 3 bases and the J gene lost 1 base, with 8 bases spanning the gap. The CDR3 is 14 amino acids. The CDR3 is CASSDSGGTDTQYF. CDR3 sequence (DNA): TGTGCCAGCAGTGATAGTGGGGGCACAGATACGCAGTATTTT.

CDR3 nucleotide sequence: TGCGCCAGCAGTGAGTCCAGGGATGCCAACGAGCAGTACTTC. Amino acids: CASSESRDANEQYF. The J gene is TRBJ2-7, the V gene TRBV10-1; tentatively, D is TRBD1 (5 bases). The CDR3 sequence is 14 residues long. Per germline, CDR1 WNHNN and CDR2 SYGVQD (reference sequence). Trimming cost V 0 bases and J 5 bases, with 11 bases left between them.

This chain uses TRBV27 with TRBJ1-5, with 7 bases fitting TRBD1. In germline, CDR1 is MNHEY, CDR2 SMNVEV (reference sequence). The CDR3 contains 14 residues. V lost 4 bases and J lost 5; bases outside the gene matches: 5. CDR3 nucleotide sequence: TGTGCCAGCAGTTCGGGACAGAAACATCAGCCCCAGCATTTT. Translation gives CASSSGQKHQPQHF.

This chain uses TRBV5-4 with TRBJ1-1, with D possibly matching TRBD1 (5 bases). CDR1 is SGHNT and CDR2 is YYREEE in the germline V gene (reference sequence). The CDR3 runs to 15 residues. V lost 0 bases, J lost 0 bases, and 9 bases lay in between. The CDR3 sequence: CASSLGRGMNTEAFF. The CDR3 DNA reads TGTGCCAGCAGCTTGGGACGGGGGATGAACACTGAAGCTTTCTTT.

In this sample, this clone turned up once. The chain is built from TRBV19 and TRBJ2-1; unclear D gene. Looked up from germline, CDR1 is LNHDA and CDR2 is SQIVND (reference sequence). Trimming stripped 6 bases from V and 8 bases from J, with 20 bases between. The CDR3 is made up of 15 amino acids. CDR3 in DNA: TGTGCCAGTAGAAGGCCCAATGGGCGATGGGATGAGCAGTTCTTC. It encodes CASRRPNGRWDEQFF.

The CDR3 loop reads CASSTTGVLSQETQYF. The CDR3 DNA reads TGTGCCAGCAGCACTACAGGGGTCTTGTCCCAAGAGACCCAGTACTTC. V gene TRBV5-6 combines with J gene TRBJ2-5; 7 nucleotides match TRBD1. V lost 4 bases to trimming and J lost 1 base; unmatched junction nucleotides: 10. The germline gives CDR1 SGHDT, CDR2 YYEEEE. The CDR3 length is 16 residues.

This chain uses TRBV5-1 with TRBJ2-5, with TRBD1 matching over 7 bases. Germline V gene lookup returns CDR1 SGHRS and CDR2 YFSETQ. This CDR3 contains 14 residues. The V and J ends lost 8 bases and 1 base, in that order; junction bases with no gene match: 8. For the CDR3, the DNA is TGCGCCAGTGGGGACAGCACTCTCCAAGAGACCCAGTACTTC. Amino acid sequence: CASGDSTLQETQYF.

The chain is built from TRBV11-3 and TRBJ2-3; D assignment may be TRBD1 or TRBD2 (6 bases each). Germline V gene lookup returns CDR1 SGHNT and CDR2 YENEEA. V dropped 6 bases and J dropped 4 bases, with 17 bases sitting between them. CDR3 length: 15 residues. The CDR3 DNA follows: TGTGCCAGCAGTACGGGGGCCGGGGTGGCAGATACGCAGTATTTT. It is translated as CASSTGAGVADTQYF.

The chain has TRBV7-2 and TRBJ2-7; D is ambiguous. V was shortened by 5 bases and J by 4 bases, with 6 bases between the two germline ends. CDR3 length equals 11 residues. Germline V gene sequence: CDR1 SGHTA, CDR2 FQGNSA. CDR3 amino acids: CASSPGYEQYF. CDR3 sequence (DNA): TGTGCCAGCAGCCCCGGATACGAGCAGTACTTC. The full variable domain, completed using reference TRBV7-2 and TRBJ2-7, is GAGVSQSPSNKVTEKGKDVELRCDPISGHTALYWYRQSLGQGLEFLIYFQGNSAPDKSGLPSDRFSAERTGGSVSTLTIQRTQQEDSAVYLCASSPGYEQYFGPGTRLTVT.

CDR3 in DNA: TGTGCCAGCAGTTTATTCGCAGGGGTGAACACTGAAGCTTTCTTT. Protein sequence: CASSLFAGVNTEAFF. V and J are TRBV27 and TRBJ1-1; TRBD1 is a possible D gene (6 bases). V was pared by 1 base and J by 0 bases, with 9 bases between. Germline V gives CDR1 MNHEY, CDR2 SMNVEV (reference sequence). This CDR3 is 15 amino acids long.

This CDR3 reads CASSEDSGAYTQYF. The CDR3 DNA follows: TGTGCCAGCAGTGAGGATAGCGGGGCCTATACGCAGTATTTT. V is TRBV6-1 and J is TRBJ2-3; 8 bases agree with TRBD2. CDR1 is MNHNS and CDR2 is SASEGT in the germline V gene. V dropped 3 bases and J dropped 7; count of bases not matched to a gene: 6. There are 14 residues in the CDR3.

This chain joins TRBV2 and TRBJ1-5; D may be TRBD1 (5 bases). The V and J ends lost 5 bases and 6 bases respectively, with 17 bases between them. The CDR3 loop spans 15 amino acids. Germline V lookup: CDR1 SNHLY, CDR2 FYNNEI. CDR3 bases: TGTGCCAGCAGTAGGGACCCAGCGCAGGGTCAGCCCCAGCATTTT. It specifies CASSRDPAQGQPQHF.

This chain links TRBV29-1 with TRBJ1-2; maybe TRBD1 (5 bases). Germline V gene sequence: CDR1 SQVTM, CDR2 ANQGSEA. V gave up 6 bases and J gave up 4 bases, with 15 bases separating them. The CDR3 has 13 amino acids. CDR3: CSVAAHGGYGYTF. CDR3 coding DNA: TGCAGCGTGGCGGCCCATGGGGGCTATGGCTACACCTTC.

The gene calls are TRBV10-3 and TRBJ2-5; TRBD2 is a possible D gene (5 bases). Germline V gives CDR1 ENHRY, CDR2 SYGVKD. The CDR3 contains 15 residues. V dropped 8 bases and J dropped 5 bases, with 21 bases sitting between them. CDR3 in amino acids: CAIRRSSFPGETQYF. In nucleotides, the CDR3 is TGTGCCATCCGGAGATCATCCTTCCCGGGGGAGACCCAGTACTTC.